This T cell receptor (beta chain) was retrieved from a study of T cells in narcolepsy. As for the study in general: Donors had narcolepsy type 1 or type 2, or were healthy controls. Whole-study findings and limits: Autoreactive HCRT-specific and TRIB2-specific clonotypes were marked in same-patient CSF-versus-blood CD4+ comparisons. Healthy controls reportedly lacked the autoreactive clonotypes serially found in patients' blood.

The repertoire was sequenced with immunoSEQ multiplex PCR; TCRdb's copy has only in-frame clones and lacks some. Among about 35,000 clones listed, approximately 90% were seen once. Regarding this clone: Its matching antigen is unknown.

V gave up 2 bases and J gave up 4 bases, with 9 bases separating them. Germline CDR1 reads KGHSH; CDR2 reads LQKENI. The CDR3 loop spans 14 amino acids. The sample consisted of CD45RA- memory CD4+ T cells from PBMCs. The rearrangement joins TRBV18 to TRBJ1-5; a possible D gene is TRBD1 (6 bases). The clonotype originates from a human donor with narcolepsy. The CDR3: CASSPAQGNQPQHF. DNA of the CDR3: TGTGCCAGCTCACCAGCACAGGGTAATCAGCCCCAGCATTTT. The full variable domain, in which reference TRBV18 and TRBJ1-5 provide the parts outside the CDR3, is NAGVMQNPRHLVRRRGQEARLRCSPMKGHSHVYWYRQLPEEGLKFMVYLQKENIIDESGMPKERFSAEFPKEGPSILRIQQVVRGDSAAYFCASSPAQGNQPQHFGDGTRLSIL.